Below are 9 T cell receptor beta chains sequenced from a single sample in a study of blood T cell repertoires in COVID-19 (dated by TCRdb to 2020 to 2022). The library was made by the immunoSEQ multiplex PCR assay. TCRdb carries this immuneACCESS record with in-frame sequences only. Its versions omit some clonotypes, under half of them owing to an unresolved V gene in the studies checked, with the rest unexplained. The table for this sample lists 200,000 to 300,000 clones; 86% of them were counted only once. 8.5% to 10% of the sample is in the top ten clones. Sample: peripheral blood. The receptors come from a middle-aged man who had recovered from COVID-19.

The chain couples TRBV7-6 to TRBJ2-3, with 9 positions matching TRBD2. The CDR3 runs to 18 residues. V shed 4 bases and J 4 bases; nucleotides not matched to a gene: 15. Germline CDR1 reads SGHVS; CDR2 reads FNYEAQ. Here the CDR3 DNA reads TGTGCCAGCAGCTGGGGATCGGTTAGCGGGAGAGGTGCAGATACGCAGTATTTT. As protein: CASSWGSVSGRGADTQYF.

The chain couples TRBV2 to TRBJ2-2; 7 bases map to TRBD1. Per germline, CDR1 SNHLY and CDR2 FYNNEI. V was clipped by 7 bases and J by 5 bases; unmatched bases: 10. The CDR3 has 15 amino acids. The DNA of the CDR3 is TGTGCCAGCACCCAGGACAGGATCGGAACCGGGGAGCTGTTTTTT. This gives the protein CASTQDRIGTGELFF. The entire variable domain, with the rest obtained from reference TRBV2 and TRBJ2-2, is as follows: EPEVTQTPSHQVTQMGQEVILRCVPISNHLYFYWYRQILGQKVEFLVSFYNNEISEKSEIFDDQFSVERPDGSNFTLKIRSTKLEDSAMYFCASTQDRIGTGELFFGEGSRLTVL.

V usage is TRBV7-9 and J usage is TRBJ2-7; the match to TRBD2 covers 10 bases. CDR1 is SEHNR and CDR2 is FQNEAQ in the germline V gene (reference sequence). This CDR3 is 16 amino acids long. V gave up 5 bases and J gave up 4 bases; unmatched junction bases: 11. The CDR3 region has the DNA TGTGCCAGCAGCCATACAAAGCGGGGGGGTAGTTACGAGCAGTACTTC. As protein: CASSHTKRGGSYEQYF. The full variable domain, its missing parts supplied by reference TRBV7-9 and TRBJ2-7, is DTGVSQNPRHKITKRGQNVTFRCDPISEHNRLYWYRQTLGQGPEFLTYFQNEAQLEKSRLLSDRFSAERPKGSFSTLEIQRTEQGDSAMYLCASSHTKRGGSYEQYFGPGTRLTVT.

The rearrangement links TRBV5-1 to TRBJ2-7; 11 bases line up with TRBD2. This CDR3 region has 15 residues. Germline CDR1 is SGHRS and CDR2 is YFSETQ. V lost 2 bases and J lost 0; bases outside the gene matches: 1. The CDR3 here is CASSFGTSGSYEQYF. The CDR3 bases are TGCGCCAGCAGCTTTGGGACTAGCGGCTCCTACGAGCAGTACTTC.

The rearrangement uses TRBV6-5 and TRBJ1-2; 7 nucleotides line up with TRBD1. Germline CDR1 and CDR2: MNHEY and SVGAGI. The CDR3 consists of 13 residues. V lost 7 bases to trimming and J lost 7 bases; unmatched junction nucleotides: 9. CDR3 nucleotide sequence: TGTGCCAGCACTCCCGACAGGGTTGGTGGCTACACCTTC. Residues: CASTPDRVGGYTF.

This clone appeared once. This chain connects TRBV4-2 to TRBJ2-1; 16 nucleotides agree with TRBD2. J was trimmed by 8 bases and V by 4 bases; bases with no gene match: 8. CDR1 is LGHNA and CDR2 is YNFKEQ in the germline V gene. The CDR3 totals 17 residues. CDR3 protein: CASSLGTSGGAGHEQFF. The CDR3 coding sequence is TGTGCCAGCAGCCTCGGGACTAGCGGGGGGGCTGGCCATGAGCAGTTCTTC.

The genes are TRBV27 and TRBJ1-5; D remains unclear. The V gene lost 6 bases and the J gene lost 0 bases, with 9 bases spanning the gap. Germline CDR1 MNHEY, CDR2 SMNVEV (reference sequence). CDR3 length equals 14 residues. The CDR3 region is CASSLGASNQPQHF. The CDR3 bases are TGTGCCAGCAGCCTAGGCGCTAGCAATCAGCCCCAGCATTTT.

This sequence joins TRBV19 and TRBJ2-7; 11 nucleotides agree with TRBD2. This CDR3 has 15 residues. Trimming cost V 4 bases and J 7 bases; bases outside gene matches: 9. Germline values: CDR1 LNHDA, CDR2 SQIVND (reference sequence). The CDR3 sequence is CASSTLLAGANEQYF. CDR3 bases: TGTGCCAGTAGTACGTTACTAGCGGGGGCCAATGAGCAGTACTTC. The variable domain in full, with the rest retrieved from reference TRBV19 and TRBJ2-7, is DGGITQSPKYLFRKEGQNVTLSCEQNLNHDAMYWYRQDPGQGLRLIYYSQIVNDFQKGDIAEGYSVSREKKESFPLTVTSAQKNPTAFYLCASSTLLAGANEQYFGPGTRLTVT.

This chain joins TRBV6-2 or TRBV6-3 and TRBJ2-2, with 8 bases lining up with TRBD2. Germline values: CDR1 MNHEY, CDR2 SVGEGT. J gave up 5 bases and V 2 bases, and 4 bases lay outside the gene matches. The CDR3 spans 15 residues. CDR3 sequence (DNA): TGTGCCAGCAGTTACAAAGGCGGGAGGACCGGGGAGCTGTTTTTT. Protein: CASSYKGGRTGELFF.